This T cell receptor (beta chain) appears in the sequencing data of a study of T cells after yellow fever vaccination. Study-level background: The fractions with low cell numbers were processed using SMART-Seq v4 Ultra Low Input.

This clonotype was counted ten times or more. Its antigen is undetermined. CDR3 length: 12 amino acids. The V end was cut by 5 bases, the J end by 11 bases, with 14 bases between. Researchers made TCR cDNA using 5'RACE template switching, and this step added a universal primer site and UMIs. TCRdb processed the 5' RACE reads anew with MiXCR; each CDR3 protein has one entry. The repertoire consists of tens of thousands of distinct CDR3 sequences, with under 9.5% occurring once and the leading ten covering approximately 30%. Study-wide findings and caveats: Although the secondary response was weaker, it peaked faster, at day 5 versus 15. Re-detected after boosting: most primary clones, around 96% of CD4 and roughly 88% of CD8.

The origin of this receptor is a man aged 18 to 35 who received the YFV17D yellow fever vaccine. This material consisted of CD8+ T cells sorted from PBMCs, taken 10 to 11 days after the first yellow fever vaccination. The chain recombines TRBV12-3 or TRBV12-4 with TRBJ2-3; D perhaps matches TRBD1 (6 bases). In nucleotides, the CDR3 is TGTGCCAGCAGTCCGGACAGTCTAAGGCAGTATTTT. It codes for CASSPDSLRQYF.